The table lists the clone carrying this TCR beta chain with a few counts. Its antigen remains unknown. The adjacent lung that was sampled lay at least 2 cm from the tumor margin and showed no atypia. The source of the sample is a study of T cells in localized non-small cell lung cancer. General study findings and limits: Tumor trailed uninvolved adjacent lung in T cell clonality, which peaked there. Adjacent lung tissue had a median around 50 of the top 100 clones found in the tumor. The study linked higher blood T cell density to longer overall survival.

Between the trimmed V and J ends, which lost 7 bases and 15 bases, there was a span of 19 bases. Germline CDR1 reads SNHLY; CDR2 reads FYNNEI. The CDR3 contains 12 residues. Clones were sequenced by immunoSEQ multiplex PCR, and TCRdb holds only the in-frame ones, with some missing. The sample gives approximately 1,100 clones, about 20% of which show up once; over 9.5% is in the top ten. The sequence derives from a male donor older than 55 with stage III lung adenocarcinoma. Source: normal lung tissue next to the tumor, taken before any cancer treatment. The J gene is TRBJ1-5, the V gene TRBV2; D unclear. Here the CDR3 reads CASTEGPPKRHF. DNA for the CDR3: TGTGCCAGCACCGAAGGGCCCCCTAAGAGGCATTTT. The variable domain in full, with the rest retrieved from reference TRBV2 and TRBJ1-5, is EPEVTQTPSHQVTQMGQEVILRCVPISNHLYFYWYRQILGQKVEFLVSFYNNEISEKSEIFDDQFSVERPDGSNFTLKIRSTKLEDSAMYFCASTEGPPKRHFGDGTRLSIL.